These T cell receptor beta chains were read from a single sample in a study of blood T cell repertoires in COVID-19. Assay: immunoSEQ multiplex PCR; the TCRdb copy retains only in-frame clones and omits some. The data hold 140,000 to 150,000 clones, with roughly 88% observed a single time. The sequencing sample was made of peripheral blood. These receptors were obtained from a woman between 50 and 59 years old with acute or convalescent COVID-19. Both conserved end residues are trimmed from each CDR3. Fields, in order: J gene, CDR3 length, V gene, CDR3 protein.

j_call: TRBJ1-3; cdr3_length: 11; v_call: TRBV6-6; cdr3_aa: ASSSTGTGTIY
j_call: TRBJ1-2; cdr3_length: 10; v_call: TRBV10-3; cdr3_aa: AISEVDYGYT
j_call: TRBJ1-1; cdr3_length: 14; v_call: TRBV6-6; cdr3_aa: ASSPSYPGENTEAF
j_call: TRBJ2-3; cdr3_length: 12; v_call: TRBV28; cdr3_aa: ASSGGAGTDTQY
j_call: TRBJ1-4; cdr3_length: 12; v_call: TRBV30; cdr3_aa: AWRLHTTNEKLF
j_call: TRBJ2-4; cdr3_length: 13; v_call: TRBV14; cdr3_aa: ASSQAQPPGDIQY
j_call: TRBJ1-2; cdr3_length: 10; v_call: TRBV24-1; cdr3_aa: ATSDFSSGYT
j_call: TRBJ1-3; cdr3_length: 13; v_call: TRBV6-5; cdr3_aa: ASSYSGASGNTIY
j_call: TRBJ2-1; cdr3_length: 14; v_call: TRBV7-9; cdr3_aa: ASSLALVAGGPGQF
j_call: TRBJ1-1; cdr3_length: 12; v_call: TRBV28; cdr3_aa: ASSFTQGHTEAF
j_call: TRBJ2-1; cdr3_length: 13; v_call: TRBV6-2/TRBV6-3; cdr3_aa: ASSYQAGVLNEQF
j_call: TRBJ2-5; cdr3_length: 13; v_call: TRBV30; cdr3_aa: AWRGLAGGTETQY
j_call: TRBJ2-1; cdr3_length: 13; v_call: TRBV9; cdr3_aa: ASSVAASLYNEQF
j_call: TRBJ2-7; cdr3_length: 12; v_call: TRBV29-1; cdr3_aa: SVSDRGIGDEQY
j_call: TRBJ2-1; cdr3_length: 13; v_call: TRBV6-5; cdr3_aa: ASRTGQGARNEQF
j_call: TRBJ1-4; cdr3_length: 14; v_call: TRBV5-5; cdr3_aa: ASSWGRDRVDEKLF
j_call: TRBJ2-5; cdr3_length: 13; v_call: TRBV24-1; cdr3_aa: ATSDPGTGDETQY